A selection of T cell receptor beta chains follows, all from one sample in a study of shared T cell receptors in the human thymus. Data came from immunoSEQ multiplex PCR; TCRdb stores just in-frame clones and leaves some out. This table holds 650,000 to 950,000 clones, approximately 85% found once. This sample was shared with a second study, whose subject was human thymus T cells.

Material for sequencing was thymocytes. These receptors all come from a girl less than two years old with a congenital heart defect. CDR3s include the opening cysteine and the closing phenylalanine or tryptophan. D genes are given only for firm matches. Size is omitted from some rows. Given values are once, few, many or a class for expanded clones.

D,V,size,J,DNA,CDR3
NA,TRBV19,once,TRBJ1-6,TGTGCCAGTAGTATTTTCGGCTCCTATAATTCACCCCTCCACTTT,CASSIFGSYNSPLHF
TRBD1,TRBV9,NA,TRBJ1-5,TGTGCCAGCAGCGAAAAACGGAAGGGGGCAGGCGCGAATCAGCCCCAGCATTTT,CASSEKRKGAGANQPQHF
NA,TRBV18,once,TRBJ1-5,TGTGCCAGCTCACTCGGACAGTTCAATCAGCCCCAGCATTTT,CASSLGQFNQPQHF
TRBD2,TRBV4-2,NA,TRBJ2-7,TGTGCCAGCAGCCAAGACAGGGAGGGCCATACCTACGAGCAGTACTTC,CASSQDREGHTYEQYF
TRBD1,TRBV19,few,TRBJ2-2,TGTGCCAGTAGTAGGGGACAGGGACCCACCGGGGAGCTGTTTTTT,CASSRGQGPTGELFF
TRBD2,TRBV6-1,NA,TRBJ2-3,TGTGCCAGCAGTGAAAGGACTAGCGGGGAAGATACAGATACGCAGTATTTT,CASSERTSGEDTDTQYF
NA,TRBV7-8,NA,TRBJ1-1,TGTGCCAGCGAAAGGGGTATGAACACTGAAGCTTTCTTT,CASERGMNTEAFF
TRBD1,TRBV6-1,NA,TRBJ2-7,TGTGCCAGCAGTGAAAACAGGGGATATCTATACGAGCAGTACTTC,CASSENRGYLYEQYF
NA,TRBV28,NA,TRBJ1-2,TGTGCCAGCAGTTTTGGGCCCCGTCCCCATACCTTC,CASSFGPRPHTF
NA,TRBV19,NA,TRBJ2-2,TGTGCCAGTAGTCAGTCTAGCCCGCACACCGGGGAGCTGTTTTTT,CASSQSSPHTGELFF